This T cell receptor (beta chain) was captured by sequencing in a study of T cells expressing NK-cell markers (dated by TCRdb to the early 2020s). For context, the study as a whole: TCR beta-chain repertoires were profiled in sorted CD3+CD56+NKG2C+, CD3+CD56+NKG2C- and CD3+CD56-NKG2C+ T-cell subsets from roughly eight donors. Among the eight sequenced donors, seven were HCMV-seropositive and one was HCMV-seronegative. Illumina HiSeq 2000/2500, MiSeq or NextSeq was used to sequence libraries as 2 x 150 bp reads. All eight donors whose samples were sequenced were randomly selected healthy volunteers, three of them men and five women. What the research found in general, with its limitations: It remained unclear whether the expanded NKG2C-expressing T cell clones were specific for HCMV antigens. In a handful of donors, the dominant CD3+CD56+NKG2C+ clonotypes ranked among the top 10 CD8+ clonotypes, making up about 1.0-7.5% of CD8+ T cells. Those dominant clonotypes were again the most abundant among CD3+CD56-NKG2C+ cells in several donors, at roughly 25-60.1%.

The CDR3 contains 17 residues, cysteine and phenylalanine counted. No DNA is listed. In the germline V gene, CDR1 corresponds to LGHNA and CDR2 to YSLEER. Sequencing was carried out with an Illumina HiSeq 2000. The TCR beta cDNA libraries were made using 5'RACE template switching, a step that added both a universal primer site and unique molecular identifiers. cDNA synthesis was primed from the TCR beta constant segment, followed by two successive PCR amplification steps. As for the original processing: Reads were demultiplexed and grouped by UMI with MIGEC, and clonotypes were assembled and quantified with MiTCR. To exclude erroneous sequences, only TCR cDNA sequences supported by at least two reads were retained. Downstream repertoire analysis used the tcR package, and clonotypes were matched across fractions by CDR3 nucleotide sequence plus V segment. VDJmatch was used to annotate antigen specificity against VDJdb, with one amino acid substitution in CDR3 allowed. Based on TCRdb reprocessing of the reads, there is one entry per CDR3 protein sequence, and DNA is missing. V and J calls and clone size were set by TCRdb, not the authors. The data table for this sample lists about 300,000 distinct CDR3 sequences. The ten biggest clones cover more than 3.5% of the sample.

Details on this clonotype: Its antigen specificity is not known.

HCMV serostatus was determined by detecting HCMV-specific IgG in serum with a commercial ELISA kit. Ficoll density gradient centrifugation was used to isolate peripheral blood mononuclear cells from blood. The chain is made from TRBV4-3 and TRBJ2-1; TCRdb names TRBD1, which stays unverified in the absence of DNA. The TCR originated in a woman aged 18-70 years in good health. Material for sequencing was blood T cells: a sorted CD56 or NKG2C T cell subset, CD4+ or CD8+ T cells, or bulk PBMC T cells (not recorded which). The encoded CDR3 is CASSQRDRGGPYNEQFF.